Below, 13 T cell receptor beta chains from the same sample are listed, as sequenced in a study of esophageal squamous cell carcinoma under preoperative chemotherapy. Time point reported: before preoperative PTX-NDP chemotherapy. TCRdb analysed the PCR reads with MiXCR anew, one entry per CDR3 protein. The sample consists of just over 30,000 distinct CDR3 sequences, about half of them appearing once. This specimen was acquired from a patient given preoperative chemotherapy. The receptor source for this set is a human donor with esophageal squamous cell carcinoma. The donor label of this sample is uncertain.

This clonotype is labeled as large (0.1 to 1%). V is TRBV7-6 and J is TRBJ2-1, with TRBD2 matching 9 bases. Germline trimming cut 5 bases from V and 8 bases from J; bases unmatched to any gene: 16. Germline V CDR1 and CDR2: SGHVS, FNYEAQ. This CDR3 spans 17 amino acids. The CDR3 DNA follows: TGTGCCAGCAGCCAAGTACTAAGCGCGGGAGGGCCTGATGAGCAGTTCTTC. It is translated as CASSQVLSAGGPDEQFF.

As regards this clonotype: A junction boundary mismatches the germline segment, possibly from a read error. The CDR3 coding sequence is TGTGCCCGCAGCCGGAAGACAGCGAGCACCGATACGCAGTTTTTT. Translated, it gives CARSRKTASTDTQFF. The V call is TRBV7-4, the J call TRBJ2-2; the D gene is possibly TRBD1 (5 bases). Germline V gene sequence: CDR1 SGHVT, CDR2 SQSDAQ. The CDR3 is made up of 15 amino acids.

The chain uses TRBV5-6 and TRBJ1-5; TRBD1 matches at 7 bases. The CDR3 totals 14 residues. Germline CDR1 is SGHDT and CDR2 is YYEEEE. Trimming took 4 bases from V and 4 from J; bases not matched to a gene: 5. CDR3 sequence: CASSTTGTNQPQHF. The DNA for the CDR3 is TGTGCCAGCAGCACGACAGGGACTAATCAGCCCCAGCATTTT. Using reference TRBV5-6 and TRBJ1-5 for the parts outside the CDR3, the full variable domain is DAGVTQSPTHLIKTRGQQVTLRCSPKSGHDTVSWYQQALGQGPQFIFQYYEEEERQRGNFPDRFSGHQFPNYSSELNVNALLLGDSALYLCASSTTGTNQPQHFGDGTRLSIL.

This clonotype was seen many times. One end of the junction does not line up with germline, which may come from a read error. The gene calls are TRBV5-4 and TRBJ2-3; D may be TRBD2 (9 bases). The length of the CDR3 is 16 residues. The germline CDR1 and CDR2 sequences are SGHNT and YYREEE (reference sequence). The CDR3 DNA reads as TGTGCCGGCAGCGGACAGGGACTAGCTATCACAGATACGCAGTATTTT. As protein: CAGSGQGLAITDTQYF.

With regard to this clonotype: The junction departs from the called germline gene at one end, perhaps through a read error. The chain links TRBV7-2 to TRBJ2-6, with D perhaps being TRBD1 or TRBD2 (6 bases each). Germline V CDR1 and CDR2: SGHTA, FQGNSA. The CDR3 is 15 amino acids. CDR3 loop: CASSFWGAWANELYF. CDR3 nucleotide sequence: TGTGCCAGCAGCTTTTGGGGGGCGTGGGCCAACGAGCTGTACTTC.

Of note for this clonotype: One end of the junction fails to match germline, which may point to a read error. V usage is TRBV6-5 and J usage is TRBJ2-3; D ambiguous. The germline gives CDR1 MNHEY, CDR2 SVGAGI. This CDR3 comprises 13 residues. As DNA, the CDR3 is TGTGCCAGCAGTTACTGGCGCACAGATACGCAGTTTTTC. Translation gives CASSYWRTDTQFF.

The J gene is TRBJ2-1, the V gene TRBV6-5, with 12 bases fitting TRBD1. Germline V gives CDR1 MNHEY, CDR2 SVGAGI. This CDR3 region has 15 residues. The trim removed 2 bases at V and 8 bases at J, leaving 4 bases unmatched. CDR3 protein: CASSYRDRGLDEQFF. DNA for the CDR3: TGTGCCAGCAGTTACCGGGACAGGGGGCTTGATGAGCAGTTCTTC.

Ten or more counts support this clonotype. The chain couples TRBV7-2 to TRBJ2-5; 8 bases are shared with TRBD2. This CDR3 is 14 amino acids long. CDR1 SGHTA and CDR2 FQGNSA come from the germline V gene. The ends lost 3 bases at V and 2 bases at J; junction bases unmatched: 2. The CDR3 DNA reads TGTGCCAGCAGCTTTCAGCGGGGGCAAGAGACCCAGTACTTC. As protein: CASSFQRGQETQYF.

This sequence joins TRBV5-5 and TRBJ2-7; D uncertain. The CDR3 runs 12 residues. Per the germline V gene, CDR1 is SGHKS and CDR2 is YYEKEE (reference sequence). Trimming took 2 bases from V and 3 from J, leaving 6 bases between them. Written as DNA, the CDR3 is TGTGCCAGCAGCTTTCAGTACTACGAGCAGTACTTC. Encoded protein: CASSFQYYEQYF.

The chain couples TRBV11-3 to TRBJ2-7, with 8 bases lining up with TRBD2. The CDR3 totals 20 residues. With 0 bases clipped from V and 4 bases from J, the junction kept 20 bases outside the gene matches. Germline assignment: CDR1 SGHNT and CDR2 YENEEA. The CDR3 sequence: CASSLDGTDPFGGAGYEQYF. The CDR3 coding sequence is TGTGCCAGCAGCTTAGATGGAACCGACCCTTTCGGGGGGGCGGGTTACGAGCAGTACTTC.

In its sample, this clonotype was seen many times. The chain couples TRBV7-3 to TRBJ1-1; no firm D call. The CDR3 has 14 residues. CDR1 SGHTA and CDR2 FQGTGA come from the germline V gene. Trimming took 3 bases from V and 4 from J, leaving 12 bases between them. The DNA for the CDR3 is TGTGCCAGCAGCTTCGGTGGCGGAAGCACTGAAGCTTTCTTT. This sequence encodes CASSFGGGSTEAFF.

This clonotype appeared a single time. A read error may account for a junction end that differs from germline. The V gene is TRBV7-6, the J gene TRBJ2-5, with TRBD2 as a possible D gene (7 bases). The CDR3 runs to 15 residues. Germline lookup yields CDR1 SGHVS and CDR2 FNYEAQ. CDR3 sequence (DNA): TGTGCCGGGGGCTTGGGGGGGGGAGAGCAAGATACGCAGTATTTC. Translated, it gives CAGGLGGGEQDTQYF. Full variable domain (outside the CDR3, taken from reference TRBV7-6 and TRBJ2-5): GAGVSQSPRYKVTKRGQDVALRCDPISGHVSLYWYRQALGQGPEFLTYFNYEAQQDKSGLPNDRFSAERPEGSISTLTIQRTEQRDSAMYRCAGGLGGGEQDTQYFGPGTRLLVL.

This clonotype was recorded many times. A much larger clone lies a single base off, so this may be a read error. DNA for the CDR3: TGTGCCAGCAGCTCGGGGGATTCGGGGGGAGAGACCCAGTTCTTC. Its translation: CASSSGDSGGETQFF. V and J are TRBV7-8 and TRBJ2-1, with TRBD2 matching over 7 bases. Unmatched junction bases numbered 16, after V lost 4 bases and J lost 13 bases. Germline CDR1 and CDR2: SGHVS and FQNEAQ. CDR3 length: 15 amino acids.